Only a few counts were recorded for the clone carrying this T cell receptor (beta chain). No antigen is known for it. Germline V gene lookup returns CDR1 MGHRA and CDR2 YSYEKL. J gave up 5 bases and V 3 bases, and 9 bases lay outside the gene matches. The CDR3 extends over 17 amino acids. In the PCR, 60 Vbeta and 13 Jbeta primers were used. Sequenced by immunoSEQ multiplex PCR; TCRdb stores in-frame clones only, minus some. The table shows 75,000 to 100,000 clones, with more than 60% occurring only once. The data were taken from a study of cytomegalovirus exposure and HLA in healthy donors. Study-wide results and limits: Sequencing probably produced one cluster of sequence variants that were highly shared. In a later analysis, HLA-associated TCR beta chains were more clonally expanded than equally common others. Some V segments, including TRBV6-2 and TRBV6-3, were excluded as indistinguishable.

This TCR came from a man in his late teens or twenties in good health and CMV-seropositive. This chain joins TRBV4-1 and TRBJ2-3; 12 positions agree with TRBD2. The sample comprised PBMCs. The CDR3 protein is CASSHSTSGGPLDTQYF. In DNA, the CDR3 is TGCGCCAGCAGCCATTCTACTAGCGGGGGGCCGTTAGATACGCAGTATTTT.